Sequencing of this T cell receptor (beta chain) was carried out in a study of shared clonotypes between healthy human individuals. The CDR3 has 21 residues. The V segment lost 3 bases and the J segment 3 bases; nucleotides outside the gene matches: 22. Germline CDR1 and CDR2: PRHDT and FYEKMQ (reference sequence). Study-wide points: In this cohort, only blood was sampled, and tissue repertoires likely differ.

With regard to this clone: Its antigen is unidentified.

Repertoires were generated with immunoSEQ multiplex PCR, while TCRdb's copy carries only in-frame clones and drops some. The table records around 1,900,000 clones, roughly 95% of them present only once. Naivety among CD8 cells was defined by CD45RO negativity and positive CCR7 selection, thereby excluding terminally differentiated effector memory CD45RA+ cells. Nashville, Tennessee was home to all donors, each a Caucasian adult. The sequenced material came from naive CD8+ T cells from PBMCs. This chain connects TRBV13 to TRBJ2-1, with 8 bases matching TRBD2. The sequence derives from a young man in good health. Some clones in this sample may be carry-over from other donors' samples. The CDR3 DNA reads TGTGCCAGCAGCTTGTCTGAGGAGACATTGAAGAGCGGGAGTTTCTACAATGAGCAGTTCTTC. Amino acid sequence: CASSLSEETLKSGSFYNEQFF.